This T cell receptor (beta chain) was found in a study of T cells in tumors after PD-1 blockade. Some clones are missing from TCRdb's copy, which holds only in-frame ones; the method was immunoSEQ multiplex PCR. The sample includes roughly 5,400 clones, about four fifths of them seen just once. There are 14 residues in the CDR3. CDR1 is SGHKS and CDR2 is YYEKEE in the germline V gene (reference sequence). Trimming removed 4 bases from V and 4 bases from J; junction bases left unmatched: 5. The chain carries TRBV5-5 and TRBJ2-7, with 10 bases that match TRBD1. The specimen comprised PBMCs, sampled after anti-PD-1 therapy. This receptor was obtained from a human donor with advanced basal cell or squamous cell carcinoma (not recorded which). CDR3 coding DNA: TGTGCCAGCAGCACGGGACAGGGGTGGTACGAGCAGTACTTC. Translation gives CASSTGQGWYEQYF.